Included here is one T cell receptor beta chain sequence, with context. Its antigen is not known. The CDR3 loop spans 14 amino acids. CDR1 is SGHVS and CDR2 is FQNEAQ in the germline V gene. Trimming shortened V by 3 bases and J by 6 bases, and 14 bases separated the two germline ends. These data originate in a study of T-cell reconstitution after alpha-beta-depleted transplantation in children. Study observations and caveats: Recipient T cells and thymic progenitors that survived gave rise to the high TCRbeta diversity observed at day 60 in some patients. Several hundred rapidly expanded clones from non-depleted graft cells reportedly supplied alpha-beta T cells about two months post-transplant.

Construction of the TCRbeta library involved unique molecular identifiers. Each CDR3 protein gets one entry after TCRdb re-called the PCR reads with MiXCR. The sample contains a few hundred thousand distinct CDR3 sequences, roughly 27% of which appear only once. This clonotype was obtained from a boy in the first two years of life with Wiskott-Aldrich syndrome, due to receive a stem cell transplant. The gene calls are TRBV7-8 and TRBJ1-2; D not certain. The input for sequencing was PBMCs, taken before TCRalphabeta/CD19-depleted stem cell transplant. CDR3 amino acids: CASSLDGNRHGYTF. The CDR3 region has the DNA TGTGCCAGCAGCTTGGACGGGAACCGCCATGGCTACACCTTC.